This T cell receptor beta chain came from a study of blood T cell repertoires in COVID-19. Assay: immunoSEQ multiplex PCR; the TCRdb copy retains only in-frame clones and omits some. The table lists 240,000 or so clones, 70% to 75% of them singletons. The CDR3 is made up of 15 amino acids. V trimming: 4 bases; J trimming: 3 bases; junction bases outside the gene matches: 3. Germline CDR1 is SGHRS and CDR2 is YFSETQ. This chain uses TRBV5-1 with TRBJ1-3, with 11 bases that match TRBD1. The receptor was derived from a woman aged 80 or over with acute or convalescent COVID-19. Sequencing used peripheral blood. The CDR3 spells CASSLGQGVGNTIYF. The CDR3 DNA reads TGCGCCAGCAGCCTGGGACAGGGGGTTGGAAACACCATATATTTT.